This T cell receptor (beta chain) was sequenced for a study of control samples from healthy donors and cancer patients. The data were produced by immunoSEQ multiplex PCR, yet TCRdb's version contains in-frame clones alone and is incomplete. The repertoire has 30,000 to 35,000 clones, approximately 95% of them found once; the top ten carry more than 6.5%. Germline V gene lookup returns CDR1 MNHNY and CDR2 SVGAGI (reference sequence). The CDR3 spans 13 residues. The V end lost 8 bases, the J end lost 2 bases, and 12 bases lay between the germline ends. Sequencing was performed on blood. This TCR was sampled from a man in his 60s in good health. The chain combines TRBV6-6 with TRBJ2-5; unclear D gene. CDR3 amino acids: CASFPAFQETQYF. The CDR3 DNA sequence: TGTGCCAGCTTTCCAGCGTTTCAAGAGACCCAGTACTTC.